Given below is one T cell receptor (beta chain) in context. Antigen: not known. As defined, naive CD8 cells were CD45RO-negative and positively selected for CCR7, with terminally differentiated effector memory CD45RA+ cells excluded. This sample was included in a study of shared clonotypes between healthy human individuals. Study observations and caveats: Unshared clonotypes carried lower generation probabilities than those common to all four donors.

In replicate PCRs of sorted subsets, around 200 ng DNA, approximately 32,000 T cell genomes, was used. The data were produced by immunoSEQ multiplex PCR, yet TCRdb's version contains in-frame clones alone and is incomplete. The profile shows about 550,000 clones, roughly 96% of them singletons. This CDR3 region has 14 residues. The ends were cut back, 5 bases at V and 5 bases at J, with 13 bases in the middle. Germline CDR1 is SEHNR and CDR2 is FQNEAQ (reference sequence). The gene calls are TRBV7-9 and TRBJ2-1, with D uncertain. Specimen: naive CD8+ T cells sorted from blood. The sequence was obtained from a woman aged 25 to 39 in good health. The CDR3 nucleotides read TGTGCCAGCAGCACACCTCGGGTCCACAATGAGCAGTTCTTC. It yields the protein CASSTPRVHNEQFF.